This entry lists 23 T cell receptor beta chains sequenced from one sample in a study of blood T cell repertoires in COVID-19. Sequencing used immunoSEQ multiplex PCR; TCRdb keeps in-frame clones, though not all of them. The sample has about 220,000 clones; under 90% are singletons. Sequenced sample: peripheral blood. The receptors here all came from a man aged 25-40 years with active or convalescent COVID-19.

V usage is TRBV2 and J usage is TRBJ2-2; D ambiguous. The CDR3 length is 15 residues. V was shortened by 10 bases and J by 6 bases, with 21 bases between the two germline ends. CDR1 and CDR2 (germline): SNHLY, FYNNEI. The CDR3 DNA follows: TGTGCCACAGTTGGCGGTCGTGAAGACTCCGGGGAGCTGTTTTTT. Protein sequence: CATVGGREDSGELFF.

The rearrangement joins TRBV6-1 to TRBJ1-2; TRBD1 might be the D (6 bases). The CDR3 is made up of 16 amino acids. Germline CDR1 MNHNS, CDR2 SASEGT. Trimming pared 3 bases from V and 3 bases from J, leaving 17 bases between. The CDR3: CASSDPVGRGYYGYTF. CDR3 sequence (DNA): TGTGCCAGCAGTGACCCGGTGGGCAGGGGTTACTATGGCTACACCTTC.

The chain combines TRBV28 with TRBJ1-1; D ambiguous. CDR3 size: 16 residues. Trimming removed 5 bases at V and 0 bases at J, with 16 bases between. The germline V gene encodes CDR1 MDHEN and CDR2 SYDVKM. In DNA, the CDR3 is TGTGCCAGCAGTGTCCAACCAAGCCGTATGAACACTGAAGCTTTCTTT. Residues: CASSVQPSRMNTEAFF.

The J gene is TRBJ2-7, the V gene TRBV3-1 (or the pseudogene TRBV3-2); tentatively, D is TRBD1 (5 bases). V was cut by 1 base and J by 7 bases, with 14 bases left in between. This CDR3 region has 14 residues. In germline, CDR1 is LGHDT, CDR2 YNNKEL (reference sequence). The CDR3 is CASSQGTITKEQYF. The DNA of the CDR3 is TGTGCCAGCAGCCAAGGGACAATCACTAAGGAGCAGTACTTC.

Here the CDR3 DNA reads TGTGCCAGCAGTCTCCAGGGGGCGGCCCTTAATGGCTACACCTTC. Protein product: CASSLQGAALNGYTF. The chain joins TRBV27 to TRBJ1-2; 8 bases are shared with TRBD1. The CDR3 loop spans 15 amino acids. Per germline, CDR1 MNHEY and CDR2 SMNVEV (reference sequence). With V trimmed by 5 bases and J by 6 bases, 11 bases remained unmatched.

V is TRBV19 and J is TRBJ1-6, with D tentatively TRBD1 (6 bases). CDR3 size: 16 residues. Deletions cut 8 bases from V and 9 bases from J, with 23 bases between. Per the germline V gene, CDR1 is LNHDA and CDR2 is SQIVND (reference sequence). The CDR3 is CASQMLHGGNGSPLHF. The CDR3 bases are TGTGCCAGTCAAATGCTCCATGGGGGCAACGGTTCACCCCTCCACTTT.

This chain joins TRBV6-6 and TRBJ2-7; D perhaps matches TRBD1 (5 bases). The V end was cut by 3 bases, the J end by 3 bases, with 12 bases between. Germline CDR1 reads MNHNY; CDR2 reads SVGAGI (reference sequence). The CDR3 contains 14 residues. This CDR3 reads CASSYIHDSYEQYF. The CDR3 DNA is TGTGCCAGCAGTTATATCCACGACAGCTACGAGCAGTACTTC.

The rearrangement uses TRBV5-1 and TRBJ2-3; the match to TRBD2 covers 7 bases. V lost 0 bases to trimming and J lost 2 bases; unmatched junction nucleotides: 9. From germline, CDR1 is SGHRS and CDR2 YFSETQ. This CDR3 has 17 amino acids. CDR3 nucleotides: TGCGCCAGCAGCTTGGATGGTAGCGGGCCCAACACAGATACGCAGTATTTT. Its protein product is CASSLDGSGPNTDTQYF.

V usage is TRBV30 and J usage is TRBJ2-7, with 12 positions matching TRBD1. Germline trimming cut 2 bases from V and 7 bases from J; bases unmatched to any gene: 6. The CDR3 runs 14 residues. The germline V gene encodes CDR1 GTSNPN and CDR2 SVGIG (reference sequence). The CDR3 here is CAWSPRDRGREQYF. Here the CDR3 DNA reads TGTGCCTGGAGTCCCCGGGACAGGGGGCGGGAGCAGTACTTC.

V gene TRBV30 combines with J gene TRBJ1-1, with no clear D. CDR1 and CDR2 from the germline V gene are GTSNPN and SVGIG (reference sequence). V was trimmed by 3 bases and J by 5 bases, leaving 7 bases between them. The CDR3 covers 11 residues. The CDR3 region is CAWREETEAFF. CDR3 coding DNA: TGTGCCTGGAGAGAGGAGACTGAAGCTTTCTTT.

The gene calls are TRBV19 and TRBJ1-2; 7 bases fit TRBD1. V trimming: 0 bases; J trimming: 4 bases; junction bases outside the gene matches: 11. Germline values: CDR1 LNHDA, CDR2 SQIVND (reference sequence). The CDR3 spans 17 residues. CDR3 nucleotide sequence: TGTGCCAGTAGTATAGATTACCCCAGACAGGGACTCTATGGCTACACCTTC. It codes for CASSIDYPRQGLYGYTF.

This rearrangement joins TRBV6-2 or TRBV6-3 to TRBJ1-6; 8 bases line up with TRBD1. This CDR3 is 18 amino acids long. The V gene end was trimmed by 6 bases and the J gene end by 9 bases; junction bases not matched to a gene: 19. Germline CDR1 reads MNHEY; CDR2 reads SVGEGT. The CDR3 sequence: CASSRGTGPSPPSSPLHF. CDR3 sequence (DNA): TGTGCCAGCAGCCGAGGGACAGGTCCTTCCCCGCCGTCTTCACCCCTCCACTTT.

The chain is built from TRBV7-9 and TRBJ2-7; 12 positions agree with TRBD2. The germline CDR1 and CDR2 sequences are SEHNR and FQNEAQ (reference sequence). The CDR3 is 18 amino acids. J was trimmed by 2 bases and V by 4 bases; bases with no gene match: 12. The DNA for the CDR3 is TGTGCCAGCAGCTCTCTAGCGGGAGGGCCAGGGATACCCTACGAGCAGTACTTC. Its translation: CASSSLAGGPGIPYEQYF.

The sample holds a few counts of this clone. J is TRBJ2-1 and V is TRBV5-1; the D gene is possibly TRBD1 (6 bases). The germline V gene encodes CDR1 SGHRS and CDR2 YFSETQ. CDR3 length: 14 amino acids. V lost 3 bases, J lost 4 bases, and 11 bases lay in between. The CDR3 loop reads CASSSDSAYNEQFF. As DNA, the CDR3 is TGCGCCAGCAGCTCGGACAGCGCATACAATGAGCAGTTCTTC.

In its sample, this clone was seen a few times. The CDR3 region is CASSLASGFNQPQHF. The CDR3 DNA reads TGCGCCAGCAGCTTGGCGTCGGGGTTCAATCAGCCCCAGCATTTT. This chain joins TRBV5-1 and TRBJ1-5, with no clear D. V was shortened by 0 bases and J by 3 bases, with 10 bases between the two germline ends. Germline V gives CDR1 SGHRS, CDR2 YFSETQ. There are 15 residues in the CDR3.

The rearrangement uses TRBV6-6 and TRBJ2-7, with 12 bases that match TRBD2. The CDR3 is 14 residues long. CDR1 and CDR2 (germline): MNHNY, SVGAGI (reference sequence). V was pared by 6 bases and J by 6 bases, with 6 bases of the junction left unmatched. For the CDR3, the DNA is TGTGCCAGCAGCCTGACTAGCGGGAGCGGCGAGCAGTACTTC. Protein: CASSLTSGSGEQYF.

The rearrangement links TRBV6-5 to TRBJ1-6, with unresolved D. In germline, CDR1 is MNHEY, CDR2 SVGAGI. V gave up 2 bases and J gave up 10 bases, with 6 bases separating them. CDR3 length equals 12 residues. The CDR3 here is CASSYTGSPLHF. CDR3 DNA sequence: TGTGCCAGCAGTTACACGGGGTCACCCCTCCACTTT.

CDR3: CASSSEGPLSNQPQHF. DNA for the CDR3: TGTGCCAGCAGCTCGGAGGGCCCTCTTAGCAATCAGCCCCAGCATTTT. The V call is TRBV7-6, the J call TRBJ1-5; the D is unclear. V was trimmed by 4 bases and J by 0 bases, leaving 13 bases between them. Germline V gives CDR1 SGHVS, CDR2 FNYEAQ. This CDR3 has 16 amino acids.

The chain couples TRBV11-2 to TRBJ2-4; TRBD1 is a possible D gene (5 bases). The ends were cut back, 5 bases at V and 7 bases at J, with 18 bases in the middle. The germline V gene has CDR1 SGHAT and CDR2 FQNNGV. This CDR3 contains 15 residues. The CDR3 is CASSPTRDSWNIQYF. Here the CDR3 DNA reads TGTGCCAGCAGCCCAACCAGGGATTCATGGAACATTCAGTACTTC.

The sample holds a few counts of this clone. The CDR3 protein is CASTRDTSYEQYF. The CDR3 region has the DNA TGTGCCAGCACCCGGGACACATCCTACGAGCAGTACTTC. J is TRBJ2-7 and V is TRBV5-5; D might be TRBD1 (6 bases). Between the trimmed V and J ends, which lost 6 bases and 1 base, there was a span of 11 bases. CDR1 and CDR2 (germline): SGHKS, YYEKEE (reference sequence). The CDR3 consists of 13 residues.

The V gene is TRBV5-1, the J gene TRBJ2-5; the match to TRBD1 covers 8 bases. Germline CDR1 is SGHRS and CDR2 is YFSETQ. V lost 0 bases and J lost 1; bases outside the gene matches: 5. CDR3 length equals 16 residues. The CDR3: CASSLDRGNVQETQYF. DNA of the CDR3: TGCGCCAGCAGCTTGGACAGGGGGAATGTCCAAGAGACCCAGTACTTC.

The V gene is TRBV24-1, the J gene TRBJ2-1, with D perhaps TRBD1 (7 bases). CDR1 is KGHDR and CDR2 is SFDVKD in the germline V gene. V was pared by 2 bases and J by 4 bases, with 20 bases between. The CDR3 extends over 18 amino acids. The CDR3 bases are TGTGCCACCAGTGATTCCGCCGTTTCGACAGGGAGGTACAATGAGCAGTTCTTC. Its protein product is CATSDSAVSTGRYNEQFF.

The chain is built from TRBV6-5 and TRBJ2-1; D uncertain. Germline CDR1 and CDR2: MNHEY and SVGAGI. Trimming left V 0 bases short and J 6 bases short, with 12 bases between. There are 15 residues in the CDR3. The CDR3 sequence is CASSYSGRIPNEQFF. In nucleotides, the CDR3 is TGTGCCAGCAGTTACTCGGGCAGGATACCCAATGAGCAGTTCTTC.